This TCR beta chain was identified during a study of T-cell reconstitution after alpha-beta-depleted transplantation in children. About this clonotype: Its antigen is not identified.

General observations from the study: Surviving thymic progenitors and recipient T cells were the source of high TCRbeta diversity at day 60 in some patients. Expanded graft clones numbering several hundred reportedly gave rise to alpha-beta T cells about two months after transplant. By one year post-transplant, T-cell counts and diversity largely arose from T cells that were newly produced.

Germline CDR1 DFQATT, CDR2 SNEGSKA (reference sequence). V was pared by 6 bases and J by 5 bases, with 21 bases between. The CDR3 sequence is 15 residues long. Preparing the TCRbeta library involved the use of unique molecular identifiers. MiXCR, run by TCRdb on the PCR reads, gives a single entry per CDR3 protein. The profile shows about 980,000 distinct CDR3 sequences, about 29% of them singletons. The sequenced sample was PBMCs, mostly from graft donor cells, obtained 360 days after TCRalphabeta/CD19-depleted stem cell transplant. The chain is built from TRBV20-1 and TRBJ2-3; D is perhaps TRBD1 (5 bases). The sequence derives from a boy under three years old who had a stem cell transplant for SCID, so the T cells may come from the graft donor. DNA for the CDR3: TGCAGTGCCCCCCCCAGGGTAGGGATTCGAGATACGCAGTATTTT. This sequence encodes CSAPPRVGIRDTQYF.